The 9 T cell receptor beta chains presented below share a single source sample, sequenced in a study of T-cell memory formation after mild COVID-19. TCRdb fed the 5' RACE reads into MiXCR, producing one record per CDR3 protein. There are more than 250,000 distinct CDR3 sequences in the sample; 15% to 20% occur only once, and more than 20% lies in the top ten. Input material: PBMCs or a T cell subset sorted from them (not recorded which). These receptors were collected from a man aged 18 to 30 who had mild COVID-19 (a few samples of this study predate the infection). Cell type and time point are not known.

CDR3 sequence reads: CASRVTGGSYNEQFF. CDR3 DNA: TGTGCCAGCCGAGTTACAGGGGGCTCCTACAATGAGCAGTTCTTC. The chain combines TRBV6-5 with TRBJ2-1; 8 nucleotides match TRBD1. Germline-derived CDR1 and CDR2 are MNHEY and SVGAGI. The CDR3 totals 15 residues. The trim removed 8 bases at V and 0 bases at J, leaving 6 bases unmatched.

This clonotype was seen more than once but under ten times. The chain is built from TRBV7-6 and TRBJ2-1, with 8 bases lining up with TRBD2. This CDR3 is 15 amino acids long. Per the germline V gene, CDR1 is SGHVS and CDR2 is FNYEAQ. Trimming removed 1 base from V and 10 bases from J; junction bases left unmatched: 9. CDR3 DNA: TGTGCCAGCAGCTTAGAGCGTCGGGCTAGCGGGGAGCAGTTCTTC. Residues: CASSLERRASGEQFF.

This clonotype was recorded a few times. CDR3 region: CASSSQNQPQHF. The CDR3 nucleotides read TGTGCCAGCAGTTCGCAGAACCAGCCCCAGCATTTT. The rearrangement links TRBV12-3 or TRBV12-4 to TRBJ1-5; D ambiguous. With 4 bases removed from V and 7 bases from J, the gap between germline ends came to 8 bases. This CDR3 has 12 residues.

V usage is TRBV20-1 and J usage is TRBJ2-5, with no clear D. This CDR3 region has 11 residues. Trimming shortened V by 3 bases and J by 3 bases, and 5 bases separated the two germline ends. CDR1 and CDR2 from the germline V gene are DFQATT and SNEGSKA (reference sequence). CDR3 DNA: TGCAGTGCTAGTGTTAAAGAGACCCAGTACTTC. This gives the protein CSASVKETQYF.

The chain employs TRBV4-1 and TRBJ1-1; possible D gene TRBD1, 5 bases. Germline V CDR1 and CDR2: MGHRA, YSYEKL. This CDR3 is built from 14 residues. V shed 1 base and J shed 1 base, with 7 bases lying between them. CDR3 in DNA: TGCGCCAGCAGCCAAGGGGGGGGGAACACTGAAGCTTTCTTT. Amino acids: CASSQGGGNTEAFF.

The V gene is TRBV15, the J gene TRBJ1-2; D unclear. V shed 0 bases and J shed 7 bases, with 15 bases lying between them. CDR1 LNHNV and CDR2 YYDKDF come from the germline V gene (reference sequence). The CDR3 consists of 15 residues. CDR3 sequence: CATSRDRTGAGGYTF. CDR3 in DNA: TGTGCCACCAGCAGAGATCGGACGGGCGCGGGTGGCTACACCTTC. The variable domain in full, completed from reference TRBV15 and TRBJ1-2, reads DAMVIQNPRYQVTQFGKPVTLSCSQTLNHNVMYWYQQKSSQAPKLLFHYYDKDFNNEADTPDNFQSRRPNTSFCFLDIRSPGLGDTAMYLCATSRDRTGAGGYTFGSGTRLTVV.

This clonotype was counted between two and nine times. This rearrangement joins TRBV18 to TRBJ1-5; the D is unclear. The CDR3 has 11 residues. V lost 3 bases and J 5 bases, leaving 2 bases between the germline ends. The germline gives CDR1 KGHSH, CDR2 LQKENI. In nucleotides, the CDR3 is TGTGCCAGCTCACCGTATCAGCCCCAGCATTTT. Translating gives CASSPYQPQHF.

This clonotype was seen repeatedly, ten times or more. The chain has TRBV4-2 and TRBJ2-5, with 13 bases identical to TRBD2. Germline CDR1 LGHNA, CDR2 YNFKEQ. The CDR3 consists of 16 residues. After removal of 0 bases from V and 3 bases from J, the junction contained 1 base not matched to a gene. As DNA, the CDR3 is TGTGCCAGCAGCCAAGAGGGGACTAGCGGGGAAGAGACCCAGTACTTC. The encoded protein is CASSQEGTSGEETQYF.

CDR3 in DNA: TGTGCCAGCAGGAATAGCCTCAGGGGACTCCAGAGGGCCCAGTACTTC. Translation: CASRNSLRGLQRAQYF. The chain links TRBV28 to TRBJ2-5, with D possibly being TRBD1 or TRBD2 (6 bases each). CDR3 length: 16 residues. From germline, CDR1 is MDHEN and CDR2 SYDVKM. V gave up 6 bases and J gave up 9 bases, with 26 bases separating them.